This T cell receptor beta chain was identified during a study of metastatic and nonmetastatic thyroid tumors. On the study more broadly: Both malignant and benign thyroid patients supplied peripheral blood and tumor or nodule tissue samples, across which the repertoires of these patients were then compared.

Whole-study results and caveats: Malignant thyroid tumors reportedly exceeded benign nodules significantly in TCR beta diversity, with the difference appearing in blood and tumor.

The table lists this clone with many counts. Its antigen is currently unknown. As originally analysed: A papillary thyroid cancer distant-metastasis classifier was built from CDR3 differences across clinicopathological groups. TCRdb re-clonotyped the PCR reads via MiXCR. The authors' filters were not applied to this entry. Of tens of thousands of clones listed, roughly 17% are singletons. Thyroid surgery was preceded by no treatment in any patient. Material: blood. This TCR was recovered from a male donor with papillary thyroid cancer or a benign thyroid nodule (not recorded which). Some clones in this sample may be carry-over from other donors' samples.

CDR3 nucleotides: TGCAGTGCTAACCCGGGACAGACATCAGATACGCAGTATTTT. Its translation: CSANPGQTSDTQYF. V usage is TRBV20-1 and J usage is TRBJ2-3; 7 bases line up with TRBD1. V lost 4 bases to trimming and J lost 4 bases; unmatched junction nucleotides: 8. Germline V gene data show CDR1 as DFQATT and CDR2 as SNEGSKA (reference sequence). This CDR3 is 14 amino acids long.